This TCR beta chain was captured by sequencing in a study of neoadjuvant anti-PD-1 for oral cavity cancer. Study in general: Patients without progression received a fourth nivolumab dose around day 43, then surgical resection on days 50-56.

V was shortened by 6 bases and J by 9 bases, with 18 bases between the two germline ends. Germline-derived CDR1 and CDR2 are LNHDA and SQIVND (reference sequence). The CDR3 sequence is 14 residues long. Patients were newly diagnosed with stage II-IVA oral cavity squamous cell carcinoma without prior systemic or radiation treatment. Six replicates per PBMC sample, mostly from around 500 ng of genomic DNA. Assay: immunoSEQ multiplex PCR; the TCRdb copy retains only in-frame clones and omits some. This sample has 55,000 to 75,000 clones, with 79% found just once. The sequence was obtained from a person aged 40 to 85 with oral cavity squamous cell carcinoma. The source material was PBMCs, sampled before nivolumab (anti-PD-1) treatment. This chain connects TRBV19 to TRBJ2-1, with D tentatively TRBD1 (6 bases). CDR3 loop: CASRVGTLRGEQFF. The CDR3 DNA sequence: TGTGCCAGTAGGGTCGGGACCCTCAGGGGTGAGCAGTTCTTC.